The next 27 T cell receptor beta chains were all read from a single sample in a study of shared clonotypes between healthy human individuals (dated by TCRdb to about 2020). Libraries were constructed by the immunoSEQ multiplex PCR assay. The clones in this table, taken by TCRdb from immuneACCESS, are in-frame only. Not every clone is retained; where verified, under half of the shortfall comes from an unresolved V gene, and the cause of the rest is unknown. This sample holds around 2,000,000 clones; about 93% were observed only once. The top ten constitute 1.7% of the sample. CD8 naive samples were CD45RO-negative cells positively selected for CCR7, giving a CD45RA+CCR7+ population that excluded TemRA cells. What was sequenced was naive CD8+ T cells from PBMCs. The sample's cell subset or site, from its label and the paper: CD45RA+CCR7+. The receptors stem from a young man in good health. Some clones in this sample may be carry-over from other donors' samples.

The chain carries TRBV9 and TRBJ1-1; D not certain. Germline V gene lookup returns CDR1 SGDLS and CDR2 YYNGEE. Trimming removed 3 bases at V and 1 base at J, with 10 bases between. The CDR3 loop spans 14 amino acids. Here the CDR3 DNA reads TGTGCCAGCAGCGGAGGACGGCCGAACACTGAAGCTTTCTTT. It yields the protein CASSGGRPNTEAFF.

The chain carries TRBV7-9 and TRBJ1-1; no clear D gene. The germline CDR1 and CDR2 sequences are SEHNR and FQNEAQ (reference sequence). The CDR3 covers 15 residues. Trimming pared 1 base from V and 4 bases from J, leaving 13 bases between. The CDR3 reads CASSLVERWGTEAFF. CDR3 in DNA: TGTGCCAGCAGCTTAGTGGAGCGATGGGGCACTGAAGCTTTCTTT.

The chain is built from TRBV9 and TRBJ2-7; TRBD2 matches at 13 bases. The CDR3 sequence is 21 residues long. Per germline, CDR1 SGDLS and CDR2 YYNGEE. Germline trimming cut 0 bases from V and 2 bases from J; bases unmatched to any gene: 17. CDR3 DNA: TGTGCCAGCAGCGTAGCCACGGGAGGACTAGCGGGAGTACCGGGGGCCTACGAGCAGTACTTC. It specifies CASSVATGGLAGVPGAYEQYF.

The CDR3 protein is CASSTDRRAYEQYF. CDR3 nucleotide sequence: TGTGCCAGCAGCACGGACAGGAGAGCCTACGAGCAGTACTTC. The chain joins TRBV13 to TRBJ2-7; 7 bases match TRBD1. This CDR3 comprises 14 residues. Per germline, CDR1 PRHDT and CDR2 FYEKMQ (reference sequence). V was clipped by 5 bases and J by 2 bases; unmatched bases: 6.

V and J are TRBV6-1 and TRBJ2-1; D not resolved. Per the germline V gene, CDR1 is MNHNS and CDR2 is SASEGT. Between the trimmed V and J ends, which lost 7 bases and 7 bases, there was a span of 17 bases. The CDR3 loop spans 14 amino acids. The CDR3 region has the DNA TGTGCCAGCATTGCGGCCCGAACCACTAATGAGCAGTTCTTC. It is translated as CASIAARTTNEQFF.

The rearrangement joins TRBV10-3 to TRBJ1-4; 9 positions match TRBD1. The V segment lost 6 bases and the J segment 7 bases; nucleotides outside the gene matches: 3. Germline CDR1 reads ENHRY; CDR2 reads SYGVKD. The CDR3 has 13 amino acids. CDR3 sequence reads: CAIRGQGGEKLFF. Written as DNA, the CDR3 is TGTGCCATCAGGGGACAGGGAGGTGAAAAACTGTTTTTT.

The rearrangement links TRBV25-1 to TRBJ1-1; D ambiguous. This CDR3 has 14 amino acids. Trimming removed 9 bases at V and 1 base at J, with 15 bases between. Germline values: CDR1 MGHDK, CDR2 SYGVNS. CDR3 in DNA: TGTGCCAGTTCAGAGGAAGGATGGAACACTGAAGCTTTCTTT. Translating it yields CASSEEGWNTEAFF.

The chain is built from TRBV9 and TRBJ1-2; the match to TRBD1 covers 7 bases. CDR3 size: 12 residues. Trimming cost V 7 bases and J 3 bases; bases outside gene matches: 3. Germline CDR1 SGDLS, CDR2 YYNGEE. CDR3 DNA: TGTGCCAGCGCCGGGACAGACTATGGCTACACCTTC. Protein product: CASAGTDYGYTF.

V is TRBV7-9 and J is TRBJ1-2, with a possible D match to TRBD1 (6 bases). CDR1 and CDR2 (germline): SEHNR, FQNEAQ (reference sequence). V was pared by 1 base and J by 4 bases, with 16 bases between. This CDR3 is 16 amino acids long. The CDR3 loop is CASSLVAGDRGYGYTF. The CDR3 nucleotides read TGTGCCAGCAGCTTAGTAGCAGGGGACCGGGGCTATGGCTACACCTTC.

The gene calls are TRBV15 and TRBJ2-2, with D perhaps given as TRBD1 or TRBD2 (5 bases each). Trimming shortened V by 0 bases and J by 6 bases, and 8 bases separated the two germline ends. CDR3 length equals 14 residues. Germline CDR1 is LNHNV and CDR2 is YYDKDF (reference sequence). The CDR3 DNA sequence: TGTGCCACCAGCAGAGAACGGGGCGCCGGGGAGCTGTTTTTT. It encodes CATSRERGAGELFF.

This clone was recorded only once. The chain recombines TRBV11-3 with TRBJ2-5; 7 nucleotides agree with TRBD1. The CDR3 extends over 15 amino acids. J was trimmed by 5 bases and V by 1 base; bases with no gene match: 7. Germline-derived CDR1 and CDR2 are SGHNT and YENEEA. The CDR3 protein is CASSLGPRGIETQYF. CDR3 DNA: TGTGCCAGCAGCTTAGGCCCCAGGGGGATCGAGACCCAGTACTTC.

The DNA of the CDR3 is TGTGCCAGCAGCTCCGACAGGTACTCCTACAATGAGCAGTTCTTC. This gives the protein CASSSDRYSYNEQFF. The chain links TRBV11-2 to TRBJ2-1; TRBD1 is a possible D gene (6 bases). Germline lookup yields CDR1 SGHAT and CDR2 FQNNGV. The CDR3 totals 15 residues. V lost 4 bases, J lost 0 bases, and 10 bases lay in between.

The chain links TRBV29-1 to TRBJ2-1, with 9 bases identical to TRBD2. CDR1 and CDR2 (germline): SQVTM, ANQGSEA. The CDR3 length is 15 residues. The junction had 15 bases not matched to a gene; V was cut back by 5 bases and J by 10 bases. This chain's CDR3 is CSVSASSGTAREQFF. The CDR3 nucleotides are TGCAGCGTTTCCGCGTCTAGCGGGACGGCGCGGGAGCAGTTCTTC.

This chain links TRBV27 with TRBJ2-1; 7 bases are a match to TRBD2. V lost 10 bases to trimming and J lost 2 bases; unmatched junction nucleotides: 8. The germline V gene encodes CDR1 MNHEY and CDR2 SMNVEV (reference sequence). The CDR3 contains 14 residues. The CDR3 region has the DNA TGTGCCACCCGCGGGCTAGCGGCCTACAATGAGCAGTTCTTC. Protein product: CATRGLAAYNEQFF.

CDR3 sequence: CASSPASTLTEANYGYTF. Here the CDR3 DNA reads TGTGCCAGCAGTCCAGCATCGACATTGACGGAAGCTAACTATGGCTACACCTTC. The chain has TRBV28 and TRBJ1-2, with no clear D. The CDR3 contains 18 residues. The ends were cut back, 5 bases at V and 0 bases at J, with 22 bases in the middle. Germline V gene data show CDR1 as MDHEN and CDR2 as SYDVKM.

J is TRBJ2-7 and V is TRBV4-1; D gene ambiguous. Per germline, CDR1 MGHRA and CDR2 YSYEKL. The CDR3 loop spans 15 amino acids. V gave up 2 bases and J gave up 0 bases, with 11 bases separating them. CDR3 bases: TGCGCCAGCAGCCAATCCTGGACGTACTCCTACGAGCAGTACTTC. Protein product: CASSQSWTYSYEQYF.

The chain couples TRBV27 to TRBJ1-2; D is unresolved. Trimming took off 2 bases at V and 7 bases at J, with 11 bases between the two ends. Germline assignment: CDR1 MNHEY and CDR2 SMNVEV (reference sequence). CDR3 length: 13 residues. The CDR3 DNA sequence: TGTGCCAGCAGTTTAGTGAGTCGCGGTGGCTACACCTTC. Its protein product is CASSLVSRGGYTF.

The chain uses TRBV4-2 and TRBJ1-1, with unresolved D. Trimming shortened V by 5 bases and J by 1 base, and 14 bases separated the two germline ends. The CDR3 has 15 residues. Germline loops: CDR1 LGHNA, CDR2 YNFKEQ. The CDR3: CASSLLRIQNTEAFF. CDR3 nucleotides: TGTGCCAGCAGCTTGCTACGTATACAGAACACTGAAGCTTTCTTT.

As regards this clone: Other DNA sequences in the sample encode the same CDR3. The CDR3 loop is CASSVVNNEQFF. Here the CDR3 DNA reads TGTGCCAGCAGCGTAGTTAACAATGAGCAGTTCTTC. The J gene is TRBJ2-1, the V gene TRBV9; D uncertain. V was shortened by 0 bases and J by 5 bases, with 3 bases between the two germline ends. This CDR3 is built from 12 residues. Germline V gives CDR1 SGDLS, CDR2 YYNGEE.

CDR3 in amino acids: CASSSILITSSYEQYF. DNA of the CDR3: TGTGCCAGCAGTTCTATACTGATTACCTCCTCCTACGAGCAGTACTTC. The chain uses TRBV27 and TRBJ2-7, with no clear D. Germline values: CDR1 MNHEY, CDR2 SMNVEV (reference sequence). This CDR3 spans 16 amino acids. The V gene lost 4 bases and the J gene lost 0 bases, with 16 bases spanning the gap.

The CDR3, as DNA: TGTGCCAGCAGTGAAGGGACCTGGGAGGCCTACGAGCAGTACTTC. Translated, it gives CASSEGTWEAYEQYF. The chain is built from TRBV6-1 and TRBJ2-7, with a possible D match to TRBD2 (6 bases). Trimming took 1 base from V and 2 from J, leaving 12 bases between them. Germline-derived CDR1 and CDR2 are MNHNS and SASEGT. The length of the CDR3 is 15 residues.

The CDR3 here is CASSSMGMSGANVLTF. The CDR3 DNA follows: TGTGCCAGCAGCTCCATGGGGATGTCTGGGGCCAACGTCCTGACTTTC. V usage is TRBV11-2 and J usage is TRBJ2-6; D remains ambiguous. The CDR3 contains 16 residues. Trimming pared 4 bases from V and 1 base from J, leaving 11 bases between. Germline-derived CDR1 and CDR2 are SGHAT and FQNNGV. Using reference TRBV11-2 and TRBJ2-6 for the parts outside the CDR3, the full variable domain is EAGVAQSPRYKIIEKRQSVAFWCNPISGHATLYWYQQILGQGPKLLIQFQNNGVVDDSQLPKDRFSAERLKGVDSTLKIQPAKLEDSAVYLCASSSMGMSGANVLTFGAGSRLTVL.

V gene TRBV4-1 combines with J gene TRBJ1-5, with D possibly TRBD1 on 5 matching bases. V was trimmed by 6 bases and J by 9 bases, leaving 15 bases between them. Germline V lookup: CDR1 MGHRA, CDR2 YSYEKL. This CDR3 contains 13 residues. The CDR3 loop reads CASSPTGGLPQHF. CDR3 in DNA: TGCGCCAGCAGTCCCACGGGGGGTTTGCCCCAGCATTTT.

A note on this clone: Different DNA sequences within this sample yield the same CDR3. The rearrangement joins TRBV27 to TRBJ2-1; D possibly uses TRBD1 or TRBD2 (5 bases each). Germline-derived CDR1 and CDR2 are MNHEY and SMNVEV (reference sequence). The CDR3 consists of 13 residues. V lost 4 bases and J 2 bases, leaving 6 bases between the germline ends. The CDR3 region is CASSWGPYNEQFF. DNA for the CDR3: TGTGCCAGCAGTTGGGGACCCTACAATGAGCAGTTCTTC.

V gene TRBV4-1 combines with J gene TRBJ2-2, with TRBD2 matching 7 bases. Germline loops: CDR1 MGHRA, CDR2 YSYEKL. After removal of 0 bases from V and 4 bases from J, the junction contained 11 bases not matched to a gene. CDR3 length equals 18 residues. CDR3 DNA sequence: TGCGCCAGCAGCCAAGATCCCAGAAGCGGGACGAGCACCGGGGAGCTGTTTTTT. This gives the protein CASSQDPRSGTSTGELFF.

The chain couples TRBV28 to TRBJ1-5, with unresolved D. Germline values: CDR1 MDHEN, CDR2 SYDVKM. This CDR3 is built from 15 residues. V lost 1 base and J lost 2, with 9 bases in between. The CDR3 coding sequence is TGTGCCAGCAGTTTATTATGGGGAGGCAATCAGCCCCAGCATTTT. Encoded protein: CASSLLWGGNQPQHF.

This chain uses TRBV29-1 with TRBJ2-1; D uncertain. The germline CDR1 and CDR2 sequences are SQVTM and ANQGSEA. The CDR3 runs 17 residues. V lost 6 bases, J lost 8 bases, and 29 bases lay in between. The CDR3 coding sequence is TGCAGCGTCACCTTGAGAGAAGGTCGCGGTGCCGGTCATGAGCAGTTCTTC. Translation gives CSVTLREGRGAGHEQFF.